A selection of T cell receptor beta chains follows, all from one sample in a study of T cell responses to AZD1222 COVID-19 vaccine. The repertoire was sequenced with immunoSEQ multiplex PCR; TCRdb's copy has only in-frame clones and lacks some. The sample lists roughly 140,000 clones, about 92% seen once, with more than 10% in the top ten. The material was peripheral blood, obtained after recovery from COVID-19. The source of these receptors is an adult who had recovered from COVID-19. Each CDR3 is given with its conserved first and last residue. A D gene is named only where the DNA matches it firmly. Size is stated for part of the rows, as once, few or many counts, or as a class when the clone is expanded.

TRBD2,-,TRBV4-1,TRBJ2-1,CASSQDIVEREDGEQFF,TGCGCCAGCAGCCAAGATATAGTCGAGCGGGAGGACGGTGAGCAGTTCTTC
-,-,TRBV7-9,TRBJ2-1,CASSLAGMQFF,TGTGCCAGCAGCTTAGCGGGAATGCAGTTCTTC
TRBD2,few,TRBV7-9,TRBJ2-5,CASSLAGTETQYF,TGTGCCAGCAGCCTAGCGGGAACGGAGACCCAGTACTTC
TRBD1,-,TRBV28,TRBJ1-4,CASSSRNTGVHEKLFF,TGTGCCAGCAGCTCACGCAATACAGGGGTTCATGAAAAACTGTTTTTT
-,-,TRBV28,TRBJ1-5,CASRDVQGNNQPQHF,TGTGCCAGTAGAGATGTCCAGGGAAACAATCAGCCCCAGCATTTT
-,-,TRBV7-8,TRBJ2-7,CASSLGGYYEQYF,TGTGCCAGCAGCTTAGGGGGCTACTACGAGCAGTACTTC
TRBD2,-,TRBV2,TRBJ2-1,CASSESRLAGSDEQFF,TGTGCCAGCAGTGAATCGCGACTAGCGGGATCGGATGAGCAGTTCTTC
-,-,TRBV24-1,TRBJ2-7,CATSARGYEQYF,TGTGCCACCAGTGCAAGGGGTTACGAGCAGTACTTC
TRBD1,-,TRBV6-2/TRBV6-3,TRBJ1-5,CASSPPGDRPYQPQHF,TGTGCCAGCAGCCCTCCCGGGGACAGGCCGTACCAGCCCCAGCATTTT
-,-,TRBV28,TRBJ2-7,CASGKGTGEQYF,TGTGCCAGCGGGAAGGGGACGGGCGAGCAGTACTTC
TRBD2,-,TRBV9,TRBJ2-1,CASSVGLAGDLTYNEQFF,TGTGCCAGCAGCGTTGGACTAGCGGGGGACCTCACCTACAATGAGCAGTTCTTC
-,-,TRBV11-2,TRBJ2-7,CASSSGTYEQYF,TGTGCCAGCAGCTCCGGGACTTACGAGCAGTACTTC
-,-,TRBV2,TRBJ2-2,CASSETGFGNTGELFF,TGTGCCAGCAGTGAGACAGGTTTTGGGAACACCGGGGAGCTGTTTTTT
-,-,TRBV15,TRBJ2-7,CATSRDPRGTYEQYF,TGTGCCACCAGCAGAGATCCTCGGGGGACCTACGAGCAGTACTTC